Each of the 22 T cell receptor beta chains below was sequenced from the same sample in a study of neoadjuvant anti-PD-1 for oral cavity cancer. Assay: immunoSEQ multiplex PCR; the TCRdb copy retains only in-frame clones and omits some. This table holds over 65,000 clones, roughly 85% found once. As to time point: after neoadjuvant nivolumab, at surgical resection. The material sequenced was PBMCs, taken after nivolumab (anti-PD-1) treatment. These receptor sequences come from a person aged 35-79 years with oral cavity squamous cell carcinoma.

The V gene is TRBV5-1, the J gene TRBJ1-4; D ambiguous. From germline, CDR1 is SGHRS and CDR2 YFSETQ. This CDR3 has 15 amino acids. V was pared by 4 bases and J by 0 bases, with 10 bases between. CDR3 sequence: CASSADGATNEKLFF. The CDR3 DNA reads TGCGCCAGCAGCGCAGACGGTGCAACTAATGAAAAACTGTTTTTT.

V gene TRBV27 combines with J gene TRBJ2-1, with D possibly being TRBD1 (5 bases). Trimming shortened V by 4 bases and J by 7 bases, and 11 bases separated the two germline ends. Germline V CDR1 and CDR2: MNHEY, SMNVEV (reference sequence). This CDR3 comprises 13 residues. The CDR3 nucleotides read TGTGCCAGCAGTTATCCAGGGATAAATGAGCAGTTCTTC. Translated, it gives CASSYPGINEQFF.

The rearrangement uses TRBV6-5 and TRBJ1-5; a weak D match, TRBD1 (5 bases). Trimming cost V 7 bases and J 0 bases, with 13 bases left between them. Germline lookup yields CDR1 MNHEY and CDR2 SVGAGI. The CDR3 runs 15 residues. The CDR3 region is CASNLLGGSNQPQHF. The CDR3 coding sequence is TGTGCCAGCAACCTCCTGGGGGGTAGCAATCAGCCCCAGCATTTT.

The V call is TRBV5-4, the J call TRBJ2-1; TRBD2 agrees at 9 bases. J gave up 8 bases and V 4 bases, and 13 bases lay outside the gene matches. Germline assignment: CDR1 SGHNT and CDR2 YYREEE (reference sequence). This CDR3 region has 16 residues. The chain's CDR3 is CASSTPRSGSGDEQFF. The CDR3 region has the DNA TGTGCCAGCAGCACCCCCCGTAGCGGGAGTGGGGATGAGCAGTTCTTC.

Only a few counts were recorded for this clone. V and J are TRBV10-3 and TRBJ1-5, with D unresolved. Trimming removed 3 bases at V and 0 bases at J, with 9 bases between. Germline V gene data show CDR1 as ENHRY and CDR2 as SYGVKD. This CDR3 region has 15 residues. CDR3 sequence (DNA): TGTGCCATCAGTGACTCGCCGAATAGCAATCAGCCCCAGCATTTT. Translating gives CAISDSPNSNQPQHF.

The chain employs TRBV28 and TRBJ1-2, with D unresolved. There are 13 residues in the CDR3. CDR1 is MDHEN and CDR2 is SYDVKM in the germline V gene. Trimming stripped 7 bases from V and 5 bases from J, with 14 bases between. CDR3 DNA sequence: TGTGCCAGCACCTACCAGATCGCGTATGGCTACACCTTC. Its protein product is CASTYQIAYGYTF.

The CDR3 loop reads CATERDESSYNEQFF. The CDR3, as DNA: TGTGCCACGGAAAGGGACGAGAGCTCCTACAATGAGCAGTTCTTC. The V and J genes are TRBV2 and TRBJ2-1; D is perhaps TRBD1 or TRBD2 (5 bases each). The CDR3 has 15 amino acids. The germline gives CDR1 SNHLY, CDR2 FYNNEI. The V gene lost 10 bases and the J gene lost 0 bases, with 16 bases spanning the gap.

CDR3 residues: CASSRGEQFF. In DNA, the CDR3 is TGTGCCAGCAGCCGAGGGGAGCAGTTCTTC. This sequence joins TRBV11-2 and TRBJ2-1, with D tentatively TRBD2 (5 bases). The ends were cut back, 5 bases at V and 10 bases at J, with 6 bases in the middle. The CDR3 spans 10 residues. The germline V gene has CDR1 SGHAT and CDR2 FQNNGV.

The chain couples TRBV6-6 to TRBJ1-5, with D hard to call. The germline V gene encodes CDR1 MNHNY and CDR2 SVGAGI (reference sequence). Trimming cost V 2 bases and J 1 base, with 9 bases left between them. This CDR3 spans 15 amino acids. The chain's CDR3 is CASSYNTLSNQPQHF. The CDR3, as DNA: TGTGCCAGCAGTTACAACACCTTAAGCAATCAGCCCCAGCATTTT.

The rearrangement links TRBV4-1 to TRBJ1-4, with 7 positions matching TRBD1. V dropped 4 bases and J dropped 7; count of bases not matched to a gene: 12. Germline CDR1 is MGHRA and CDR2 is YSYEKL. The CDR3 sequence is 16 residues long. CDR3: CASSPQLGTVTEKLFF. DNA of the CDR3: TGCGCCAGCAGCCCTCAACTGGGGACAGTTACTGAAAAACTGTTTTTT.

This chain links TRBV5-6 with TRBJ1-5, with 7 bases that match TRBD1. This CDR3 contains 13 residues. From germline, CDR1 is SGHDT and CDR2 YYEEEE. The V gene end was trimmed by 0 bases and the J gene end by 8 bases; junction bases not matched to a gene: 2. CDR3 loop: CASSLGQGEPQHF. Here the CDR3 DNA reads TGTGCCAGCAGCTTGGGACAGGGAGAGCCCCAGCATTTT.

J is TRBJ2-2 and V is TRBV5-5; D is perhaps TRBD1 (6 bases). The germline CDR1 and CDR2 sequences are SGHKS and YYEKEE (reference sequence). This CDR3 comprises 14 residues. V lost 2 bases and J lost 2, with 7 bases in between. The CDR3 DNA follows: TGTGCCAGCAGCTTACAGGGCAACACCGGGGAGCTGTTTTTT. Translation gives CASSLQGNTGELFF.

Here the CDR3 DNA reads TGTGCCAGCAGTACGGGAGGCGAGCAGTACTTC. It specifies CASSTGGEQYF. The chain combines TRBV6-5 with TRBJ2-7; 7 positions match TRBD2. The CDR3 is 11 amino acids. The V gene's germline CDR1 is MNHEY and CDR2 SVGAGI. The V gene end was trimmed by 5 bases and the J gene end by 6 bases; junction bases not matched to a gene: 1.

A few counts support this clone. The chain joins TRBV30 to TRBJ2-7, with 7 bases lining up with TRBD1. The germline V gene encodes CDR1 GTSNPN and CDR2 SVGIG (reference sequence). After removal of 3 bases from V and 0 bases from J, the junction contained 8 bases not matched to a gene. The CDR3 extends over 15 amino acids. CDR3 sequence (DNA): TGTGCCTGGAGGCACGGGACAGCCAGCTCCTACGAGCAGTACTTC. Amino acids: CAWRHGTASSYEQYF.

The chain links TRBV5-1 to TRBJ2-3; TRBD1 matches 8 bases. The V gene end was trimmed by 4 bases and the J gene end by 1 base; junction bases not matched to a gene: 5. The V gene's germline CDR1 is SGHRS and CDR2 YFSETQ. The CDR3 is made up of 15 amino acids. CDR3 sequence: CASSTQTGGTDTQYF. The CDR3 DNA follows: TGCGCCAGCAGCACCCAGACAGGGGGCACAGATACGCAGTATTTT.

This chain joins TRBV7-6 and TRBJ2-7; 7 bases align to TRBD2. The CDR3 extends over 15 amino acids. Trimming cost V 4 bases and J 0 bases; bases outside gene matches: 6. The germline V gene encodes CDR1 SGHVS and CDR2 FNYEAQ. As DNA, the CDR3 is TGTGCCAGCAGCTCCTTAGCGGGCCCCTCCTACGAGCAGTACTTC. It is translated as CASSSLAGPSYEQYF.

This rearrangement joins TRBV11-2 to TRBJ1-1; D is ambiguous. Germline assignment: CDR1 SGHAT and CDR2 FQNNGV. CDR3 length equals 13 residues. The V end was cut by 7 bases, the J end by 1 base, with 10 bases between. The CDR3 protein is CASTQQTNTEAFF. The CDR3 DNA reads as TGTGCCAGCACGCAACAGACGAACACTGAAGCTTTCTTT.

The chain links TRBV4-2 to TRBJ1-4; no definite D call. Trimming took off 4 bases at V and 4 bases at J, with 10 bases between the two ends. Germline lookup yields CDR1 LGHNA and CDR2 YNFKEQ. The CDR3 length is 14 residues. CDR3 DNA sequence: TGTGCCAGCAGCCCCCCCGTGGATAATGAAAAACTGTTTTTT. Its protein product is CASSPPVDNEKLFF.

This chain links TRBV19 with TRBJ2-1, with TRBD2 matching over 7 bases. In germline, CDR1 is LNHDA, CDR2 SQIVND (reference sequence). The CDR3 extends over 14 amino acids. Trimming at V came to 5 bases and at J to 4 bases, leaving 5 bases not matched to a gene. CDR3 protein: CASSYGLVYNEQFF. CDR3 bases: TGTGCCAGTAGTTACGGACTAGTATACAATGAGCAGTTCTTC.

This clone was found once. The chain combines TRBV7-3 with TRBJ2-5; the match to TRBD1 covers 7 bases. The CDR3 covers 14 residues. With 5 bases clipped from V and 2 bases from J, the junction kept 5 bases outside the gene matches. Germline assignment: CDR1 SGHTA and CDR2 FQGTGA. Here the CDR3 DNA reads TGTGCCAGCAGCAAGGGACAGACACAAGAGACCCAGTACTTC. Its translation: CASSKGQTQETQYF.

The chain couples TRBV5-1 to TRBJ1-1; maybe TRBD1 (5 bases). From germline, CDR1 is SGHRS and CDR2 YFSETQ. The ends were cut back, 0 bases at V and 0 bases at J, with 15 bases in the middle. The CDR3 totals 17 residues. The CDR3 is CASSLGGGFSMNTEAFF. CDR3 nucleotide sequence: TGCGCCAGCAGCTTGGGTGGGGGATTTTCCATGAACACTGAAGCTTTCTTT.

V and J are TRBV6-1 and TRBJ1-3, with D unclear. Per germline, CDR1 MNHNS and CDR2 SASEGT. The CDR3 extends over 14 amino acids. The V gene lost 8 bases and the J gene lost 0 bases, with 11 bases spanning the gap. As DNA, the CDR3 is TGTGCCAGCTCTACGACGGACTCTGGAAACACCATATATTTT. Its protein product is CASSTTDSGNTIYF.